This T cell receptor beta chain derives from a study of cytotoxic CD8 clonotypes in ibrutinib-treated CLL. Overall study context: Patients gave response samples after a median roughly 11 months of treatment, range 6 to 36.

The table came from immunoSEQ multiplex PCR; TCRdb's copy has only in-frame clones and leaves some out. The sample contains roughly 13,000 clones, approximately 52% of which appear only once. Cryopreserved PBMCs were the source of around 2 micrograms of genomic DNA, which went to TCR beta libraries. Study conclusions and caveats: Clonality went up at the time of ibrutinib response, stayed stable in sustained remission, and later dropped back toward its baseline level at progression.

This clone came up a few times. Its antigen is currently unknown. V lost 6 bases, J lost 3 bases, and 8 bases lay in between. The CDR3 is made up of 12 amino acids. Germline CDR1 MNHEY, CDR2 SMNVEV (reference sequence). The chain links TRBV27 to TRBJ1-2, with D unresolved. Sample: PBMCs, taken at an approximately 26-month disease-progression time point, from a patient treated with ibrutinib. The clonotype was recovered from a human donor with chronic lymphocytic leukemia. CDR3 region: CASRAEDYGYTF. The CDR3 coding sequence is TGTGCCAGCAGGGCAGAAGACTATGGCTACACCTTC.